The rows below give T cell receptor beta chains drawn from one sample of a study of STAT5B mutations in CD4+ large granular lymphocyte leukemia. TCRdb's table, derived via immunoSEQ multiplex PCR, lists solely in-frame clones and lacks some. The sample carries around 33,000 clones, roughly three quarters recorded once. Sequenced sample: CD4+ T cells from blood buffy coats. Receptors were obtained from a human donor in good health. Both conserved end residues are part of each CDR3. The order of the fields is J gene, V gene, CDR3 length, CDR3 protein.

j_gene: TRBJ1-1; v_gene: TRBV30; len: 13; CDR3aa: CAWRATENTEAFF
j_gene: TRBJ2-5; v_gene: TRBV18; len: 15; CDR3aa: CASSPMTGTGQTQYF
j_gene: TRBJ2-7; v_gene: TRBV10-3; len: 14; CDR3aa: CAIRNGQGGYEQYF
j_gene: TRBJ2-7; v_gene: TRBV27; len: 14; CDR3aa: CASSSSRGSYEQYF
j_gene: TRBJ2-7; v_gene: TRBV18; len: 14; CDR3aa: CASSLSGQTSEQYF
j_gene: TRBJ2-5; v_gene: TRBV5-1; len: 14; CDR3aa: CASASTGNQETQYF
j_gene: TRBJ1-4; v_gene: TRBV7-2; len: 12; CDR3aa: CASSLGREKLFF
j_gene: TRBJ1-3; v_gene: TRBV6-5; len: 13; CDR3aa: CASSYSNRNTIYF
j_gene: TRBJ1-1; v_gene: TRBV10-3; len: 15; CDR3aa: CAISESGTGRAEAFF
j_gene: TRBJ2-5; v_gene: TRBV25-1; len: 13; CDR3aa: CASTRAGGPTQYF
j_gene: TRBJ2-5; v_gene: TRBV7-3; len: 15; CDR3aa: CASSLSRGTGETQYF
j_gene: TRBJ1-2; v_gene: TRBV19; len: 16; CDR3aa: CASSLYGTEDNYGYTF
j_gene: TRBJ2-7; v_gene: TRBV6-5; len: 15; CDR3aa: CASSPPGTGGHEQYF
j_gene: TRBJ2-7; v_gene: TRBV27; len: 15; CDR3aa: CASTRGSSGKNEQYF
j_gene: TRBJ1-5; v_gene: TRBV7-8; len: 13; CDR3aa: CASSLAASAPQHF
j_gene: TRBJ2-2; v_gene: TRBV10-2; len: 16; CDR3aa: CASRGLAGDQSGELFF
j_gene: TRBJ2-5; v_gene: TRBV11-2; len: 16; CDR3aa: CASSLGRGSYQETQYF
j_gene: TRBJ2-7; v_gene: TRBV6-5; len: 14; CDR3aa: CASSNRQSRYEQYF
j_gene: TRBJ1-2; v_gene: TRBV10-3; len: 13; CDR3aa: CAISPGQGEGYTF
j_gene: TRBJ1-1; v_gene: TRBV6-6; len: 14; CDR3aa: CASSYMQGNTEAFF
j_gene: TRBJ2-3; v_gene: TRBV5-1; len: 17; CDR3aa: CASSAGNSGRSPDTQYF
j_gene: TRBJ2-2; v_gene: TRBV7-2; len: 14; CDR3aa: CATRGGRDTGELFF
j_gene: TRBJ2-7; v_gene: TRBV5-1; len: 15; CDR3aa: CASSYTGRRSYEQYF
j_gene: TRBJ2-3; v_gene: TRBV9; len: 15; CDR3aa: CASSVAGGLGDTQYF
j_gene: TRBJ2-5; v_gene: TRBV7-9; len: 13; CDR3aa: CASSLKPQETQYF
j_gene: TRBJ1-4; v_gene: TRBV7-8; len: 16; CDR3aa: CASSREGHTTNEKLFF
j_gene: TRBJ2-1; v_gene: TRBV2; len: 17; CDR3aa: CASSAGTSGRAVDEQFF
j_gene: TRBJ1-1; v_gene: TRBV19; len: 16; CDR3aa: CASSPLGFGMNTEAFF
j_gene: TRBJ2-1; v_gene: TRBV19; len: 14; CDR3aa: CASSISGQGYEQFF
j_gene: TRBJ1-2; v_gene: TRBV5-8; len: 15; CDR3aa: CASIIWRPSNYGYTF
j_gene: TRBJ2-7; v_gene: TRBV29-1; len: 13; CDR3aa: CSVRAPGGYEQYF
j_gene: TRBJ2-7; v_gene: TRBV5-6; len: 16; CDR3aa: CASSSPASGRAYEQYF
j_gene: TRBJ2-3; v_gene: TRBV29-1; len: 11; CDR3aa: CSVARWDTQYF
j_gene: TRBJ2-3; v_gene: TRBV19; len: 15; CDR3aa: CASSIAQGAVDTQYF
j_gene: TRBJ1-2; v_gene: TRBV28; len: 11; CDR3aa: CASSQLYGYTF